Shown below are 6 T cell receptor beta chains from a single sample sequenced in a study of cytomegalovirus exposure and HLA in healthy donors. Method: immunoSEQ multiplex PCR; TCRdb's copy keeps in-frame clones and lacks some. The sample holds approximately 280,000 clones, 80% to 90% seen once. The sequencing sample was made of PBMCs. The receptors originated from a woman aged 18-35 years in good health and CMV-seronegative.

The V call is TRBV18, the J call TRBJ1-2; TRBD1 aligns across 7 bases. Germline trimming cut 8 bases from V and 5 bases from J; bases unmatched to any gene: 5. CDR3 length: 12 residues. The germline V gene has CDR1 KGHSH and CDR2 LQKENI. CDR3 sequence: CASTTGEYGYTF. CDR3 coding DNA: TGTGCCAGCACCACAGGGGAATATGGCTACACCTTC.

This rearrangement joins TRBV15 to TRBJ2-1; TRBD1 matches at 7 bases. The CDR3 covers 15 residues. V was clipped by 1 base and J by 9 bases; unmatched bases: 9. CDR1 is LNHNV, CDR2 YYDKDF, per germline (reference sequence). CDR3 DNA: TGTGCCACCAGCAGAGTACGGGACAGCCCCATTGAGCAGTTCTTC. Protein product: CATSRVRDSPIEQFF.

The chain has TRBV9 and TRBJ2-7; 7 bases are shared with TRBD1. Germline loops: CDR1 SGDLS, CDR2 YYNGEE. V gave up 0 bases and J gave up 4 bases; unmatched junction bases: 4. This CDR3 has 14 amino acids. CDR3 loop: CASSVGQGVYEQYF. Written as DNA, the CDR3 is TGTGCCAGCAGCGTAGGGCAGGGGGTTTACGAGCAGTACTTC.

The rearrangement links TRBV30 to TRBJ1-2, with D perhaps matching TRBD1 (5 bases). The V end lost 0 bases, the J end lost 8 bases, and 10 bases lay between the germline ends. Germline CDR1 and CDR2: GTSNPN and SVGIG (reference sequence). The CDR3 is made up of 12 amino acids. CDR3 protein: CAWSVGVRGYTF. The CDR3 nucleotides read TGTGCCTGGAGTGTAGGGGTAAGGGGCTACACCTTC. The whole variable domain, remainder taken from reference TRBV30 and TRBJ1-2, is SQTIHQWPATLVQPVGSPLSLECTVEGTSNPNLYWYRQAAGRGLQLLFYSVGIGQISSEVPQNLSASRPQDRQFILSSKKLLLSDSGFYLCAWSVGVRGYTFGSGTRLTVV.

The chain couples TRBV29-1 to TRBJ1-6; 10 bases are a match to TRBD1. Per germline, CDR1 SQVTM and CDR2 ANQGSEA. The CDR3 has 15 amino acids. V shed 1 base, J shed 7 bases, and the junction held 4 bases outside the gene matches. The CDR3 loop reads CSVEVGTGENSPLHF. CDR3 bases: TGCAGCGTTGAAGTGGGGACAGGGGAAAATTCACCCCTCCACTTT. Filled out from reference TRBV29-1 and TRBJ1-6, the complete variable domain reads SAVISQKPSRDICQRGTSLTIQCQVDSQVTMMFWYRQQPGQSLTLIATANQGSEATYESGFVIDKFPISRPNLTFSTLTVSNMSPEDSSIYLCSVEVGTGENSPLHFGNGTRLTVT.

CDR3 protein: CASKGRDTVPETQYF. The CDR3 bases are TGTGCCAGCAAAGGCCGGGACACAGTTCCCGAGACCCAGTACTTC. The chain carries TRBV2 and TRBJ2-5; D may be TRBD1 (6 bases). This CDR3 has 15 residues. Germline assignment: CDR1 SNHLY and CDR2 FYNNEI. The V gene lost 7 bases and the J gene lost 5 bases, with 20 bases spanning the gap.